What follows describes a single T cell receptor (beta chain). No antigen is known for it. This entry belongs to a study of vaccination effects on CD4 cells after COVID-19. Points from the study as a whole: Marked contraction was observed in infection-induced and vaccine-induced clones late after vaccination. Convalescents' post-vaccine spike-reactive clones were mainly new, vaccine-induced. Few convalescent patients, and no early post-infection timepoints, were available to the study.

Antigen-specific CD4+ T cell clonotypes were called by their expansion after viral peptide-pool culture in ViraFEST. Researchers isolated CD4+ T cells once 9 to 11 days of culture had elapsed. Infection with SARS-CoV-2 occurred in the person between March and December 2020, and PCR confirmed it. Each well held 2 million to 2.5 million PBMC cultured with approximately 9.7 ug/ml peptides and about 9.7 IU/ml IL-2. The table came from immunoSEQ multiplex PCR; TCRdb's copy has only in-frame clones and leaves some out. The sample shows roughly 70,000 clones, over 60% of them seen only once. V was pared by 0 bases and J by 8 bases, with 17 bases between. There are 15 residues in the CDR3. The V gene's germline CDR1 is SGHRS and CDR2 YFSETQ.

Sequencing used CD4+ T cells from PBMCs cultured with HIV peptides, obtained before COVID-19 vaccination. Subset reported: HIV-1 Nef peptide pool negative control/reference culture. The receptor was isolated from a human donor who had a prior SARS-CoV-2 infection. The V gene is TRBV5-1, the J gene TRBJ1-2; weak D call: TRBD1 (6 bases). The CDR3 bases are TGCGCCAGCAGCTTGGTGGATGGGGGCGCTGGGGGCTACACCTTC. Translation: CASSLVDGGAGGYTF.